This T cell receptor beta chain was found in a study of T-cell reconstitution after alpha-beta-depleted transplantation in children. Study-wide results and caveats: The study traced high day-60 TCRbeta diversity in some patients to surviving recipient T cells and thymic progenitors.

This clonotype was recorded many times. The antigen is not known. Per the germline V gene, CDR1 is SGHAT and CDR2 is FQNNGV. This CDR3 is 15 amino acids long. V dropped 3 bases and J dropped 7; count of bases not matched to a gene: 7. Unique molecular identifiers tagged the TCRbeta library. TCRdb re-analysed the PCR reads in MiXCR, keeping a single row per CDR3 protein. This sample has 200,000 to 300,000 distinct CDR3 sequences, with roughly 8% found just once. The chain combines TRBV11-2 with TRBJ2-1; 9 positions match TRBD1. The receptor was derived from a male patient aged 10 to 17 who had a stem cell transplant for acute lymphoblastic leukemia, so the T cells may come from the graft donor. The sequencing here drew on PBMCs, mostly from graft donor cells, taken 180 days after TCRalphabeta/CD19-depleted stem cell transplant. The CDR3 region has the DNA TGTGCCAGCAGCTTGTGGGGACAGGGATTAAATGAGCAGTTCTTC. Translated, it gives CASSLWGQGLNEQFF.